The 8 T cell receptor beta chains reported below all come from one sample, sequenced in a study of identical twins. One entry per CDR3 protein results from TCRdb running MiXCR on the 5' RACE reads. The table lists some 760,000 distinct CDR3 sequences, over 15% of them singletons. This same sample was also taken into another study, of T cells expressing NK-cell markers.

Sequencing used PBMCs. The receptor set was obtained from a woman between 18 and 29 years old in good health.

There are a few counts of this clonotype. The chain has TRBV7-2 and TRBJ2-1; 11 bases agree with TRBD1. The CDR3 length is 17 residues. V trimming: 0 bases; J trimming: 8 bases; junction bases outside the gene matches: 9. The germline CDR1 and CDR2 sequences are SGHTA and FQGNSA. The CDR3 DNA follows: TGTGCCAGCAGCTTAGCGTTCCGGGACAGGGGGTCGGATGAGCAGTTCTTC. This codes for CASSLAFRDRGSDEQFF.

The V and J genes are TRBV20-1 and TRBJ2-7, with 9 bases that match TRBD2. This CDR3 has 15 residues. CDR1 DFQATT and CDR2 SNEGSKA come from the germline V gene (reference sequence). After removal of 0 bases from V and 5 bases from J, the junction contained 8 bases not matched to a gene. CDR3 sequence: CSARDPKRGADEQYF. The CDR3 region has the DNA TGCAGTGCTAGAGATCCGAAGCGGGGGGCTGACGAGCAGTACTTC.

This clonotype has a handful of counts. The rearrangement links TRBV7-9 to TRBJ1-2; possibly TRBD1 for D (5 bases). CDR1 is SEHNR and CDR2 is FQNEAQ in the germline V gene (reference sequence). Trimming took 8 bases from V and 0 from J, leaving 13 bases between them. CDR3 length: 14 amino acids. The DNA for the CDR3 is TGTGCCAGCGGCTCTTCAGGGACTAACTATGGCTACACCTTC. Encoded protein: CASGSSGTNYGYTF.

The rearrangement links TRBV7-2 to TRBJ2-1, with 11 positions matching TRBD2. The CDR3 covers 16 residues. The V gene end was trimmed by 6 bases and the J gene end by 7 bases; junction bases not matched to a gene: 11. CDR1 and CDR2 (germline): SGHTA, FQGNSA. The CDR3 reads CASRRPLAGVENEQFF. CDR3 coding DNA: TGTGCCAGCAGACGCCCACTAGCGGGAGTGGAGAATGAGCAGTTCTTC.

The chain combines TRBV20-1 with TRBJ2-3, with 9 bases aligning to TRBD1. The CDR3 spans 15 residues. V trimming: 1 base; J trimming: 1 base; junction bases outside the gene matches: 3. Germline V lookup: CDR1 DFQATT, CDR2 SNEGSKA (reference sequence). The CDR3 reads CSARVRQGGTDTQYF. The CDR3 DNA is TGCAGTGCTAGAGTGAGACAGGGGGGCACAGATACGCAGTATTTT.

The chain recombines TRBV4-3 with TRBJ2-7; possibly TRBD2 for D (5 bases). This CDR3 has 15 amino acids. The germline V gene encodes CDR1 LGHNA and CDR2 YSLEER. Between the trimmed V and J ends, which lost 0 bases and 6 bases, there was a span of 15 bases. The CDR3 loop is CASSQDRSRRGEQYF. The CDR3, as DNA: TGCGCCAGCAGCCAAGATCGTTCTCGCCGGGGCGAGCAGTACTTC.

The CDR3 DNA is TGTGCCAGCAGTGGAACGACAGATATTGAAGCTTTCTTT. Translating gives CASSGTTDIEAFF. The rearrangement links TRBV12-3 or TRBV12-4 to TRBJ1-1, with D maybe TRBD1 (5 bases). The V end was cut by 5 bases, the J end by 7 bases, with 14 bases between. The CDR3 contains 13 residues.

This clonotype appeared a few times. The chain recombines TRBV6-1 with TRBJ2-7; the match to TRBD2 covers 10 bases. The V and J ends lost 3 bases and 2 bases, in that order; junction bases with no gene match: 4. The CDR3 consists of 15 residues. Germline values: CDR1 MNHNS, CDR2 SASEGT. The CDR3 loop reads CASSDSGRSPYEQYF. The CDR3 coding sequence is TGTGCCAGCAGTGATAGCGGGAGGAGCCCCTACGAGCAGTACTTC.